The entry below gives a single TCR beta chain sequence along with its context. Its target is not known. The authors amplified TCR beta CDR3 regions, and they did so from RNA transcripts for repertoire sequencing. Investigators did first-round RT-PCR with HTBI primers, then second-round multiplex PCR. One entry per CDR3 protein, called by TCRdb with MiXCR from the multiplex PCR reads. The sample includes 400,000 to 450,000 distinct CDR3 sequences, 21% seen only once; the top ten take 2.5% to 3.5%. The sample originates from a study of Graves' ophthalmopathy and Graves' hyperthyroidism. General study points: In predicting ophthalmopathy progression, the model reached over 70% sensitivity and approximately 72% specificity.

Orbital computed tomography, thyroid ultrasound, TRAb, serum thyroxine and clinical symptoms formed the basis of diagnosis. Trimming removed 0 bases from V and 3 bases from J, with 9 bases in between. The CDR3 is made up of 15 amino acids. Germline values: CDR1 MNHNS, CDR2 SASEGT. The specimen was peripheral blood. The genes are TRBV6-1 and TRBJ1-5; D is unresolved. The receptor was isolated from a young woman with stable Graves' hyperthyroidism. The CDR3 sequence is CASSEAFGFNQPQHF. The CDR3 DNA is TGTGCCAGCAGTGAAGCATTCGGTTTCAATCAGCCCCAGCATTTT.